Presented here are 14 T cell receptor beta chains from one specimen sequenced in a study of blood T cells in healthy people across ages. A J-beta primer mix and a sample-barcoded 5' primer were used in a second PCR of about 6 to 12 cycles. TCRdb processed the 5' RACE reads anew with MiXCR; each CDR3 protein has one entry. The data contain 1 million or so distinct CDR3 sequences, about 23% of them singletons. The sample was also linked to a second study, of T cells of mothers and their children.

The specimen was blood. The source is a girl aged 2-10 years in good health.

This sequence joins TRBV29-1 and TRBJ2-7, with 12 bases lining up with TRBD1. In germline, CDR1 is SQVTM, CDR2 ANQGSEA. This CDR3 has 14 amino acids. Unmatched junction bases numbered 3, after V lost 6 bases and J lost 0 bases. CDR3 sequence reads: CSVLGQGASYEQYF. CDR3 DNA sequence: TGCAGCGTCCTGGGACAGGGGGCCTCCTACGAGCAGTACTTC.

This clonotype was detected a few times. CDR3 DNA sequence: TGCGCCAGCAGCCAAGGCCGGGACCCCCAGGAGACCCAGTACTTC. This translates into CASSQGRDPQETQYF. The rearrangement links TRBV4-3 to TRBJ2-5, with D tentatively TRBD1 or TRBD2 (5 bases each). In germline, CDR1 is LGHNA, CDR2 YSLEER. V lost 1 base and J lost 5, with 14 bases in between. The length of the CDR3 is 15 residues.

In its sample, this clonotype was seen a few times. The chain is built from TRBV6-1 and TRBJ2-1, with TRBD2 as a possible D gene (6 bases). This CDR3 has 17 residues. The V and J ends lost 5 bases and 1 base respectively, with 18 bases between them. Germline values: CDR1 MNHNS, CDR2 SASEGT. CDR3 sequence reads: CASSIRGGLPSYNEQFF. The CDR3 DNA sequence: TGTGCCAGCAGTATAAGGGGAGGACTACCGTCCTACAATGAGCAGTTCTTC.

The chain couples TRBV2 to TRBJ2-1; D is unresolved. The CDR3 extends over 13 amino acids. In germline, CDR1 is SNHLY, CDR2 FYNNEI. Trimming pared 7 bases from V and 7 bases from J, leaving 14 bases between. The CDR3 reads CASILRTTNEQFF. Written as DNA, the CDR3 is TGTGCCAGCATCCTTAGAACGACAAATGAGCAGTTCTTC. Full variable domain (missing parts from reference TRBV2 and TRBJ2-1): EPEVTQTPSHQVTQMGQEVILRCVPISNHLYFYWYRQILGQKVEFLVSFYNNEISEKSEIFDDQFSVERPDGSNFTLKIRSTKLEDSAMYFCASILRTTNEQFFGPGTRLTVL.

CDR3 loop: CASSSATGAPYEQYF. CDR3 DNA sequence: TGTGCCAGCAGTTCCGCCACCGGGGCCCCCTACGAGCAGTACTTC. V gene TRBV12-3 or TRBV12-4 combines with J gene TRBJ2-5, with D possibly being TRBD1 or TRBD2 (5 bases each). The DNA end favors TRBJ2-7, so the J call may be wrong. The CDR3 extends over 15 amino acids.

The chain uses TRBV25-1 and TRBJ2-5, with unresolved D. Near its end, the DNA agrees better with TRBJ2-1, so the J call may be wrong. The CDR3 spans 14 residues. The germline V gene encodes CDR1 MGHDK and CDR2 SYGVNS. The CDR3 region has the DNA TGTGCCAGCAGAGTCTCGGACGTACGCAATGAGCAGTTCTTC. It is translated as CASRVSDVRNEQFF.

V and J are TRBV6-5 and TRBJ1-5; D call uncertain. CDR1 MNHEY and CDR2 SVGAGI come from the germline V gene. This CDR3 region has 17 residues. V shed 4 bases and J shed 1 base, with 17 bases lying between them. This CDR3 reads CASSSHSSEESNQPQHF. CDR3 nucleotides: TGTGCCAGCAGTTCCCATTCCAGCGAGGAAAGCAATCAGCCCCAGCATTTT.

The sample holds a few counts of this clonotype. The chain recombines TRBV6-1 with TRBJ1-5; perhaps TRBD1 as D (6 bases). Trimming took off 6 bases at V and 9 bases at J, with 21 bases between the two ends. The CDR3 extends over 15 amino acids. CDR1 and CDR2 from the germline V gene are MNHNS and SASEGT. The DNA of the CDR3 is TGTGCCAGCAGGGAAACAGGGACTCCTAGGAGGCCCCAGCATTTT. Protein product: CASRETGTPRRPQHF.

This sequence joins TRBV6-6 and TRBJ1-3; tentatively, D is TRBD1 (6 bases). This CDR3 is 16 amino acids long. Trimming stripped 0 bases from V and 4 bases from J, with 13 bases between. Per the germline V gene, CDR1 is MNHNY and CDR2 is SVGAGI (reference sequence). CDR3 nucleotides: TGTGCCAGCAGTTACTCCCCAGGGGACCCAGGAAACACCATATATTTT. Encoded protein: CASSYSPGDPGNTIYF.

This clonotype was found a few times. V is TRBV29-1 and J is TRBJ1-2; 8 positions match TRBD1. Germline V gene lookup returns CDR1 SQVTM and CDR2 ANQGSEA. V gave up 7 bases and J gave up 7 bases; unmatched junction bases: 5. CDR3 length equals 11 residues. This CDR3 reads CSAGTGPGYTF. DNA for the CDR3: TGCAGCGCCGGGACAGGTCCTGGCTACACCTTC.

In DNA, the CDR3 is TGTGCCAGCAGTGAGCTCACTCTCGGCTACACCTTC. It yields the protein CASSELTLGYTF. The chain couples TRBV6-1 to TRBJ1-2; unclear D gene. V was clipped by 3 bases and J by 8 bases, with 10 bases between them. Germline V CDR1 and CDR2: MNHNS, SASEGT. The CDR3 contains 12 residues.

The genes are TRBV4-1 and TRBJ2-7; maybe TRBD2 (5 bases). CDR3 length equals 15 residues. V lost 4 bases and J 3 bases, leaving 16 bases between the germline ends. Germline lookup yields CDR1 MGHRA and CDR2 YSYEKL. CDR3 amino acids: CASSRSPGEIYEQYF. The CDR3 DNA reads TGCGCCAGCAGCCGGTCCCCCGGGGAGATCTACGAGCAGTACTTC.

The chain employs TRBV12-3 or TRBV12-4 and TRBJ2-1, with no clear D. The CDR3 totals 13 residues. Trimming stripped 4 bases from V and 6 bases from J, with 10 bases between. The CDR3 loop is CASSSGKSNEQFF. CDR3 nucleotides: TGTGCCAGCAGTTCAGGAAAGAGCAATGAGCAGTTCTTC.

This chain connects TRBV7-8 to TRBJ2-3, with D perhaps TRBD1 (6 bases). Germline CDR1 is SGHVS and CDR2 is FQNEAQ. This CDR3 has 18 residues. The V end lost 5 bases, the J end lost 3 bases, and 24 bases lay between the germline ends. CDR3 region: CASSLHETGTPLTDTQYF. The CDR3 nucleotides are TGTGCCAGCAGCCTCCACGAGACTGGGACACCACTTACAGATACGCAGTATTTT.